A selection of T cell receptor beta chains follows, all from one sample in a study of circulating tumor DNA in untreated peripheral T-cell lymphoma. The protocol was immunoSEQ multiplex PCR, while the TCRdb copy is restricted to in-frame clones and leaves out a portion. The profile covers approximately 1,900 clones, with more than 70% appearing a single time and 73% taken by the ten largest. Sequences were obtained from tumor tissue. Receptors originate from a human donor with peripheral T-cell lymphoma. Each CDR3 is given with its conserved first and last residue.

v_gene: TRBV28
j_gene: TRBJ2-7
CDR3aa: CASRVDTGTGSNEQYF

v_gene: TRBV30
j_gene: TRBJ2-7
CDR3aa: CAWSRDYSYEQYF

v_gene: TRBV7-4
j_gene: TRBJ2-3
CDR3aa: CASRARGFDTQYF

v_gene: TRBV14
j_gene: TRBJ1-2
CDR3aa: CASSPAGLPNYGYTF

v_gene: TRBV19
j_gene: TRBJ1-2
CDR3aa: CASSMGEGLVNYGYTF

v_gene: TRBV15
j_gene: TRBJ2-2
CDR3aa: CATSMGIVTGELFF

v_gene: TRBV6-8
j_gene: TRBJ1-2
CDR3aa: CASSYSKGNYGYTF

v_gene: TRBV19
j_gene: TRBJ1-1
CDR3aa: CASSIASGGGTEAFF

v_gene: TRBV6-8
j_gene: TRBJ2-6
CDR3aa: CASSPRGGPSGANVLTF